This TCR beta chain was obtained from a study of Ad26.COV2.S vaccination and SARS-CoV-2 variants. General study points: Vaccinees reportedly had broad spike-specific CD8+ and CD4+ T cell responses.

Treatment described: some 20 received Ad26.COV2.S at low or high dose, single or two shots; several received placebo; per-sample allocation not given. Each sample was drawn 63 days after the first injection (of vaccine or placebo). Whoever gave the sample was an adult aged 18-55 years in Boston. The method was immunoSEQ multiplex PCR; TCRdb's version includes in-frame clones alone and lacks a portion of them. The data contain about 370,000 clones, approximately 90% of them singletons. About this clone: Its antigen is unidentified.

Germline lookup yields CDR1 SEHNR and CDR2 FQNEAQ (reference sequence). The ends were cut back, 4 bases at V and 1 base at J, with 10 bases in the middle. The CDR3 loop spans 15 amino acids. This specimen was peripheral blood, taken in a trial of Ad26.COV2.S vaccine versus placebo. The sequence was obtained from a person between 18 and 59 years old who received the Ad26.COV2.S COVID-19 vaccine or a placebo. The chain links TRBV7-9 to TRBJ2-2; possibly TRBD2 for D (6 bases). CDR3 bases: TGTGCCAGCAGCTCCGGGACTTTGAACACCGGGGAGCTGTTTTTT. Translating it yields CASSSGTLNTGELFF.